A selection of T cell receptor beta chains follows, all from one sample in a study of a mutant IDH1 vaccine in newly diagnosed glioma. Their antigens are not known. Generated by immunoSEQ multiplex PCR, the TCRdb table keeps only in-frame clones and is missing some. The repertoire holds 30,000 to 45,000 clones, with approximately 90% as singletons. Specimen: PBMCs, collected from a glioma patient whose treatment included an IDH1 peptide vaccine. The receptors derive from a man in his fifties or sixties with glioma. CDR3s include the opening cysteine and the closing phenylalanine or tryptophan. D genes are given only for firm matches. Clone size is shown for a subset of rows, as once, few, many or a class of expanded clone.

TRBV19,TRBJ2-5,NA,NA,CASSIAAGKETQYF,TGTGCCAGTAGTATAGCAGCAGGGAAAGAGACCCAGTACTTC
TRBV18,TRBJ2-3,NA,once,CASSLGDTQYF,TGTGCCAGCTCACTGGGGGATACGCAGTATTTT
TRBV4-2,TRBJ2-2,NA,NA,CASSVGDTNTGELFF,TGTGCCAGCAGCGTCGGGGACACGAACACCGGGGAGCTGTTTTTT
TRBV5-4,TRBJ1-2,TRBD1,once,CASSSFDRAGYTF,TGTGCCAGCAGCTCGTTTGACAGGGCCGGCTACACCTTC
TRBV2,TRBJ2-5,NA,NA,CASSEWETQYF,TGTGCCAGCAGTGAATGGGAGACCCAGTACTTC
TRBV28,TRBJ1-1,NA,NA,CASSLGGPEAFF,TGTGCCAGCAGTTTAGGTGGGCCTGAAGCTTTCTTT
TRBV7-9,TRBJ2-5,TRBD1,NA,CASSPWTGVGTQYF,TGTGCCAGCAGCCCCTGGACAGGGGTCGGGACCCAGTACTTC
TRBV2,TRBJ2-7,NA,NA,CASRGSWGLNYEQYF,TGTGCCAGCAGGGGGAGCTGGGGCTTAAACTACGAGCAGTACTTC
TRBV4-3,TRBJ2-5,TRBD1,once,CASSQALGQGVETQYF,TGCGCCAGCAGCCAAGCCCTGGGACAGGGGGTAGAGACCCAGTACTTC
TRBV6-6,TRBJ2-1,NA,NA,CASTQRNYNEQFF,TGTGCCAGCACCCAGAGGAACTACAATGAGCAGTTCTTC
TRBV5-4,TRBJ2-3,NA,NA,CASSFKAGVLTDTQYF,TGTGCCAGCAGCTTCAAAGCGGGCGTCCTCACAGATACGCAGTATTTT
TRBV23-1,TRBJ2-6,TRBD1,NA,CASSPGTGDGANVLTF,TGCGCCAGCAGTCCGGGGACAGGGGATGGGGCCAACGTCCTGACTTTC